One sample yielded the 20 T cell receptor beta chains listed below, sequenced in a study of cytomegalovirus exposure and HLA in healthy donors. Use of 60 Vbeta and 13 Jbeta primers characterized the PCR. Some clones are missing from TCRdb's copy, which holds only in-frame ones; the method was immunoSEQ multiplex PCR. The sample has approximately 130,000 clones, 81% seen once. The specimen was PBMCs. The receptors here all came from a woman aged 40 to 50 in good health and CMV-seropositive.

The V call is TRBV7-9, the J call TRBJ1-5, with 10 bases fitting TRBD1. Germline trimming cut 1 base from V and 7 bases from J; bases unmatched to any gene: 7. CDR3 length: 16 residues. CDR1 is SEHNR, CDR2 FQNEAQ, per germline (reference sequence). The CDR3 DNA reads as TGTGCCAGCAGCTTAGGGGGACAGGGGTTCGTCCAGCCCCAGCATTTT. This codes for CASSLGGQGFVQPQHF. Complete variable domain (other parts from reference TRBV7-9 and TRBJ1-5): DTGVSQNPRHKITKRGQNVTFRCDPISEHNRLYWYRQTLGQGPEFLTYFQNEAQLEKSRLLSDRFSAERPKGSFSTLEIQRTEQGDSAMYLCASSLGGQGFVQPQHFGDGTRLSIL.

CDR3 residues: CASSPGASGSSYEQYF. The DNA of the CDR3 is TGTGCCAGCAGCCCGGGTGCTAGCGGGAGTTCCTACGAGCAGTACTTC. The chain carries TRBV11-2 and TRBJ2-7, with 10 nucleotides matching TRBD2. V lost 5 bases, J lost 1 base, and 8 bases stayed unmatched. CDR3 size: 16 residues. Germline V gene sequence: CDR1 SGHAT, CDR2 FQNNGV.

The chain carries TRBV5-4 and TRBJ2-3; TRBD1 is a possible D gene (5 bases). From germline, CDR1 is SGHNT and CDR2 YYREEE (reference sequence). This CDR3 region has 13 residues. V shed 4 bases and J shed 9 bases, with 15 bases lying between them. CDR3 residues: CASSQGGGITQYF. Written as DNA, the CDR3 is TGTGCCAGCAGCCAGGGCGGCGGTATAACGCAGTATTTT. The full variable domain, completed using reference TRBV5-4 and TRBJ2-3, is ETGVTQSPTHLIKTRGQQVTLRCSSQSGHNTVSWYQQALGQGPQFIFQYYREEENGRGNFPPRFSGLQFPNYSSELNVNALELDDSALYLCASSQGGGITQYFGPGTRLTVL.

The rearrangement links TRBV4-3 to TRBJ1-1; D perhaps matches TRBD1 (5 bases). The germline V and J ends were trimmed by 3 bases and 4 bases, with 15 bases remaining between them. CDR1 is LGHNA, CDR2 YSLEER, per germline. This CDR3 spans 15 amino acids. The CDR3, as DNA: TGCGCCAGCAGCCACGGACCTCAGGGTATCACTGAAGCTTTCTTT. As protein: CASSHGPQGITEAFF.

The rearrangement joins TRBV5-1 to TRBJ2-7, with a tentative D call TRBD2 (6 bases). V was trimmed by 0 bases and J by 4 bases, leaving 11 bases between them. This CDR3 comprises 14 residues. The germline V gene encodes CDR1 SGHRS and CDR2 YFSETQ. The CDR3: CASSLAPGVYEQYF. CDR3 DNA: TGCGCCAGCAGCTTGGCCCCGGGGGTTTACGAGCAGTACTTC.

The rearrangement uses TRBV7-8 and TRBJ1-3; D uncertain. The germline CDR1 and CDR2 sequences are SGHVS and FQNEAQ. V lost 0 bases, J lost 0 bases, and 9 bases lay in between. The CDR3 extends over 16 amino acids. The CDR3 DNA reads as TGTGCCAGCAGCTTAGCTCCTGGAGTCTCTGGAAACACCATATATTTT. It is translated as CASSLAPGVSGNTIYF.

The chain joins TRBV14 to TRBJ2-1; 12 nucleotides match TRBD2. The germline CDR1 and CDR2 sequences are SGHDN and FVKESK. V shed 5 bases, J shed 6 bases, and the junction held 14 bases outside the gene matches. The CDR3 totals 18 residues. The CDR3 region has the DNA TGTGCCAGCAGCTTGGCCGGGACTAGCGGGCCATTAGGCAATGAGCAGTTCTTC. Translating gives CASSLAGTSGPLGNEQFF.

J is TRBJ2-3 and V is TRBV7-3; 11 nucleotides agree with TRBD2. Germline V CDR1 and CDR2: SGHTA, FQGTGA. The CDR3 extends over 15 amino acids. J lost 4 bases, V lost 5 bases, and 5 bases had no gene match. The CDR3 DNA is TGTGCCAGCAGCCCACTAGCGGGAGCGCCAGATACGCAGTATTTT. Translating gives CASSPLAGAPDTQYF.

The CDR3 DNA reads as TGTGCCAGCAGCTTAAGGGGACAGCCAACTAATGAGCAGTTCTTC. It specifies CASSLRGQPTNEQFF. The chain employs TRBV7-2 and TRBJ2-1, with TRBD1 matching over 7 bases. Germline lookup yields CDR1 SGHTA and CDR2 FQGNSA. The length of the CDR3 is 15 residues. The J segment lost 7 bases and the V segment lost 2 bases, leaving 8 bases of the junction unmatched.

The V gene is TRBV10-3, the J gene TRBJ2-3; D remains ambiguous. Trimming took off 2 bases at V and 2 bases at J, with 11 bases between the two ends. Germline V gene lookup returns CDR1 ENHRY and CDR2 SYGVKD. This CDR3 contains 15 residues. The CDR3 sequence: CAISEGLQPTDTQYF. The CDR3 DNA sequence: TGTGCCATCAGTGAGGGGCTGCAACCCACAGATACGCAGTATTTT.

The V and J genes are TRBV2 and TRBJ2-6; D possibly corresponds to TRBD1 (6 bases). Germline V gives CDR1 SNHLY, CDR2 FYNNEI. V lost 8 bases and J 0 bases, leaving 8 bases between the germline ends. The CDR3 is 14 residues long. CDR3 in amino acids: CASYRASGANVLTF. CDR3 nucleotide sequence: TGTGCCAGCTACAGGGCCTCTGGGGCCAACGTCCTGACTTTC.

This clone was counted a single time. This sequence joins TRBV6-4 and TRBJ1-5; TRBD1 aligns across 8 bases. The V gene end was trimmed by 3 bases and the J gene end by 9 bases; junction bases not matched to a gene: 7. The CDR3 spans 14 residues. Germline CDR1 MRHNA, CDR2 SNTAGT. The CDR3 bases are TGTGCCAGCAGTGAAATGGACAGGGAGAGGCCCCAGCATTTT. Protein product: CASSEMDRERPQHF.

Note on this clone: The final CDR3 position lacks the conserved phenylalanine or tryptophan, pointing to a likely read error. The CDR3, as DNA: TGCGCCAGCAGCCAAGATGGGGCAACCAATCAGCCCCAGCATCTT. Translation gives CASSQDGATNQPQHL. This chain uses TRBV4-3 with TRBJ1-5; a possible D gene is TRBD1 (5 bases). Trimming took off 0 bases at V and 3 bases at J, with 9 bases between the two ends. This CDR3 has 15 residues. Germline CDR1 is LGHNA and CDR2 is YSLEER.

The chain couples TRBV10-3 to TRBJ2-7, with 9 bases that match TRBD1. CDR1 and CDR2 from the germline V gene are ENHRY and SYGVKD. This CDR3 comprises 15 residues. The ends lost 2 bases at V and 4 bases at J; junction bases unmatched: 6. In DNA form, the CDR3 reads TGTGCCATCAGTGAGCCGGGACAGGGAGGTTACGAGCAGTACTTC. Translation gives CAISEPGQGGYEQYF.

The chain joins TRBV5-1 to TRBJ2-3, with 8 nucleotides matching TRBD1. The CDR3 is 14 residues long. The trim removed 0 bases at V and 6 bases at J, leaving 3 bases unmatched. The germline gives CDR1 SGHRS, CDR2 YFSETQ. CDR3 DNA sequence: TGCGCCAGCAGCTTGGGACAGGGGCTGGATACGCAGTATTTT. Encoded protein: CASSLGQGLDTQYF.

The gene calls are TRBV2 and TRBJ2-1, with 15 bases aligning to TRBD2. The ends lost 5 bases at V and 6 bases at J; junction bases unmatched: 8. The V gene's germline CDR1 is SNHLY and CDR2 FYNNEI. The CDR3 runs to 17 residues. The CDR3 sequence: CASSPGLAGGGANEQFF. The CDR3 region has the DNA TGTGCCAGCAGTCCGGGACTAGCGGGAGGAGGTGCCAATGAGCAGTTCTTC.

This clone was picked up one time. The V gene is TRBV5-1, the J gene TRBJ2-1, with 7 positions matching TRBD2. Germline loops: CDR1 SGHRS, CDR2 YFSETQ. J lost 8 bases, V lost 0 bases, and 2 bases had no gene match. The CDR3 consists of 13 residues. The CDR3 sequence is CASSLEGGDEQFF. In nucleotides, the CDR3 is TGCGCCAGCAGCTTGGAGGGAGGGGATGAGCAGTTCTTC. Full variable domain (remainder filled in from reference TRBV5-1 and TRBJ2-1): KAGVTQTPRYLIKTRGQQVTLSCSPISGHRSVSWYQQTPGQGLQFLFEYFSETQRNKGNFPGRFSGRQFSNSRSEMNVSTLELGDSALYLCASSLEGGDEQFFGPGTRLTVL.

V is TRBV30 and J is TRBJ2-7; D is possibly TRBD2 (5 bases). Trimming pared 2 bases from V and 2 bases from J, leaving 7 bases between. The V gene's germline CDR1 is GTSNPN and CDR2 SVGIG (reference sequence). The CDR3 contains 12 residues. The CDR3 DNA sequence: TGTGCCTGGAGTCTACTAGCCTACGAGCAGTACTTC. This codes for CAWSLLAYEQYF. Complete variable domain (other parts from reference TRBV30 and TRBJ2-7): SQTIHQWPATLVQPVGSPLSLECTVEGTSNPNLYWYRQAAGRGLQLLFYSVGIGQISSEVPQNLSASRPQDRQFILSSKKLLLSDSGFYLCAWSLLAYEQYFGPGTRLTVT.

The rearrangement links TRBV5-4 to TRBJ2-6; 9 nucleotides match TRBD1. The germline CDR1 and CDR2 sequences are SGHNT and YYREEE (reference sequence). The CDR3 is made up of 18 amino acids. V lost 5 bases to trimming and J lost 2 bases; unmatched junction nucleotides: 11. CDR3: CASSLPGQGPTGANVLTF. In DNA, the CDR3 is TGTGCCAGCAGTTTGCCGGGACAGGGCCCCACTGGGGCCAACGTCCTGACTTTC.

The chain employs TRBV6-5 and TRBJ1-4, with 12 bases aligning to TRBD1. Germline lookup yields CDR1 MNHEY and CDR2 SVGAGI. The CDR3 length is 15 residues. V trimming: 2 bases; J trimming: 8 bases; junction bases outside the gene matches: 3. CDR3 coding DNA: TGTGCCAGCAGTTACGGGGGGACAGGGGGCGAAAAACTGTTTTTT. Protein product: CASSYGGTGGEKLFF.